The 27 T cell receptor beta chains listed next were all sequenced from one sample in a study of cytomegalovirus exposure and HLA in healthy donors. Some clones are missing from TCRdb's copy, which holds only in-frame ones; the method was immunoSEQ multiplex PCR. The table has about 63,000 clones, more than 80% seen once. The sequenced sample consisted of PBMCs. These receptors all stem from a young woman in good health and CMV-seronegative.

This clone was seen once. This chain uses TRBV2 with TRBJ2-5; 11 bases match TRBD2. Germline trimming cut 7 bases from V and 5 bases from J; bases unmatched to any gene: 9. Germline lookup yields CDR1 SNHLY and CDR2 FYNNEI. The CDR3 runs to 15 residues. CDR3 region: CASIPTSGKGETQYF. CDR3 in DNA: TGTGCCAGCATTCCGACTAGCGGGAAGGGCGAGACCCAGTACTTC.

CDR3: CAISEFMGQGPDTQYF. CDR3 nucleotides: TGTGCCATCAGTGAGTTCATGGGACAGGGGCCAGATACGCAGTATTTT. This rearrangement joins TRBV10-3 to TRBJ2-3; 10 nucleotides align to TRBD1. The length of the CDR3 is 16 residues. CDR1 is ENHRY, CDR2 SYGVKD, per germline. V was clipped by 1 base and J by 4 bases; unmatched bases: 5.

The gene calls are TRBV4-1 and TRBJ1-2; a weak D match, TRBD1 (6 bases). This CDR3 is built from 14 residues. Germline CDR1 and CDR2: MGHRA and YSYEKL. Trimming shortened V by 6 bases and J by 1 base, and 12 bases separated the two germline ends. The CDR3 protein is CASRRGLVNYGYTF. The CDR3 DNA reads as TGCGCCAGCAGAAGGGGGTTAGTTAACTATGGCTACACCTTC.

V usage is TRBV27 and J usage is TRBJ1-5; TRBD1 might be the D (5 bases). The germline V gene encodes CDR1 MNHEY and CDR2 SMNVEV (reference sequence). The CDR3 runs to 15 residues. V dropped 0 bases and J dropped 0 bases, with 6 bases sitting between them. DNA for the CDR3: TGTGCCAGCAGTTTATCAGGGGATAGCAATCAGCCCCAGCATTTT. This sequence encodes CASSLSGDSNQPQHF.

The chain employs TRBV6-1 and TRBJ2-1; TRBD2 is a possible D gene (6 bases). Trimming shortened V by 2 bases and J by 7 bases, and 12 bases separated the two germline ends. This CDR3 has 14 amino acids. The V gene's germline CDR1 is MNHNS and CDR2 SASEGT. The CDR3 DNA reads as TGTGCCAGCAGTGAACAGGGAGGATGGAATGAGCAGTTCTTC. Protein: CASSEQGGWNEQFF.

The V and J genes are TRBV7-8 and TRBJ1-4; no clear D gene. V gave up 5 bases and J gave up 0 bases, with 10 bases separating them. Per the germline V gene, CDR1 is SGHVS and CDR2 is FQNEAQ. The CDR3 runs to 15 residues. This CDR3 reads CASSDRQATNEKLFF. For the CDR3, the DNA is TGTGCCAGCAGCGATCGACAAGCAACTAATGAAAAACTGTTTTTT.

This sequence joins TRBV27 and TRBJ1-1; D is uncertain. Looked up from germline, CDR1 is MNHEY and CDR2 is SMNVEV (reference sequence). The CDR3 sequence is 11 residues long. V dropped 4 bases and J dropped 9 bases, with 9 bases sitting between them. This CDR3 reads CASSYGEKAFF. The CDR3 nucleotides are TGTGCCAGCAGTTATGGGGAGAAAGCTTTCTTT.

CDR3 in amino acids: CASNRGTNEKLFF. The CDR3 DNA reads TGTGCCAGCAACCGGGGTACAAATGAAAAACTGTTTTTT. The chain is built from TRBV7-8 and TRBJ1-4, with D unclear. V dropped 7 bases and J dropped 5 bases, with 11 bases sitting between them. From germline, CDR1 is SGHVS and CDR2 FQNEAQ. The CDR3 runs 13 residues.

The gene calls are TRBV4-1 and TRBJ2-5, with 12 bases aligning to TRBD2. Germline V gene lookup returns CDR1 MGHRA and CDR2 YSYEKL. V was clipped by 4 bases and J by 1 base; unmatched bases: 4. This CDR3 is 16 amino acids long. CDR3 sequence reads: CASSPPGLAGQETQYF. The CDR3 nucleotides are TGCGCCAGCAGCCCCCCGGGACTAGCGGGCCAAGAGACCCAGTACTTC.

J is TRBJ2-5 and V is TRBV9; 13 positions agree with TRBD2. CDR1 is SGDLS, CDR2 YYNGEE, per germline. Trimming cost V 0 bases and J 1 base; bases outside gene matches: 0. There are 16 residues in the CDR3. CDR3 protein: CASSVGTSGGQETQYF. The CDR3 coding sequence is TGTGCCAGCAGCGTAGGGACTAGCGGGGGCCAAGAGACCCAGTACTTC.

The chain combines TRBV6-1 with TRBJ1-4; weak D call: TRBD1 (6 bases). The CDR3 is 15 amino acids. In germline, CDR1 is MNHNS, CDR2 SASEGT. The V end was cut by 1 base, the J end by 8 bases, with 14 bases between. Written as DNA, the CDR3 is TGTGCCAGCAGTGAAGTTCGAGGGGGTAAAGAAAAACTGTTTTTT. Its protein is CASSEVRGGKEKLFF.

The chain carries TRBV6-6 and TRBJ2-1, with D maybe TRBD2 (6 bases). CDR1 MNHNY and CDR2 SVGAGI come from the germline V gene (reference sequence). The CDR3 consists of 16 residues. The V end lost 2 bases, the J end lost 0 bases, and 11 bases lay between the germline ends. The DNA of the CDR3 is TGTGCCAGCAGTTACCGTCCCGGGAGCTCCTACAATGAGCAGTTCTTC. Protein: CASSYRPGSSYNEQFF.

DNA for the CDR3: TGTGCCAGCAGTTGGACTAGCGGGGGCCAAGAGACCCAGTACTTC. This gives the protein CASSWTSGGQETQYF. The V call is TRBV7-6, the J call TRBJ2-5; the match to TRBD2 covers 13 bases. CDR1 and CDR2 from the germline V gene are SGHVS and FNYEAQ. V was clipped by 6 bases and J by 1 base; unmatched bases: 2. There are 15 residues in the CDR3.

The chain links TRBV11-2 to TRBJ1-1; 8 positions match TRBD1. CDR1 is SGHAT and CDR2 is FQNNGV in the germline V gene. The CDR3 covers 17 residues. The V gene end was trimmed by 3 bases and the J gene end by 4 bases; junction bases not matched to a gene: 13. CDR3: CASSFGTGLVAGTEAFF. The CDR3 coding sequence is TGTGCCAGCAGCTTCGGGACAGGTTTGGTGGCGGGCACTGAAGCTTTCTTT.

The rearrangement links TRBV19 to TRBJ1-5; D may be TRBD1 (6 bases). The CDR3 covers 15 residues. Trimming removed 3 bases from V and 1 base from J, with 10 bases in between. Germline CDR1 LNHDA, CDR2 SQIVND (reference sequence). The CDR3 protein is CASSILDRSNQPQHF. The CDR3, as DNA: TGTGCCAGTAGTATTTTAGACAGGAGCAATCAGCCCCAGCATTTT.

This clone was seen just once. This chain uses TRBV19 with TRBJ2-7; 11 bases agree with TRBD2. V lost 3 bases and J lost 7; bases outside the gene matches: 14. The CDR3 loop spans 17 amino acids. Germline loops: CDR1 LNHDA, CDR2 SQIVND (reference sequence). CDR3 loop: CASSIGLKLAGAKEQYF. As DNA, the CDR3 is TGTGCCAGTAGTATCGGCTTAAAACTAGCGGGAGCGAAAGAGCAGTACTTC.

The rearrangement uses TRBV6-1 and TRBJ1-4; the match to TRBD1 covers 10 bases. The germline CDR1 and CDR2 sequences are MNHNS and SASEGT. The length of the CDR3 is 15 residues. V lost 6 bases to trimming and J lost 0 bases; unmatched junction nucleotides: 1. CDR3 coding DNA: TGTGCCAGCAGGGACAGGGGGGCAACTAATGAAAAACTGTTTTTT. Protein sequence: CASRDRGATNEKLFF.

This chain joins TRBV28 and TRBJ2-2, with 9 bases fitting TRBD2. V lost 5 bases to trimming and J lost 5 bases; unmatched junction nucleotides: 6. The CDR3 is 15 residues long. In germline, CDR1 is MDHEN, CDR2 SYDVKM. In DNA, the CDR3 is TGTGCCAGCAGTCCCCTTCTAGCGGGGACCGGGGAGCTGTTTTTT. Its protein product is CASSPLLAGTGELFF.

This clone was observed a single time. The J gene is TRBJ2-1, the V gene TRBV6-4; TRBD2 matches at 13 bases. The CDR3 is made up of 15 amino acids. Germline V gives CDR1 MRHNA, CDR2 SNTAGT. Trimming cost V 6 bases and J 7 bases; bases outside gene matches: 6. Here the CDR3 reads CASSPGLAGVNEQFF. CDR3 nucleotides: TGTGCCAGCAGCCCAGGACTAGCGGGGGTAAATGAGCAGTTCTTC.

The chain is built from TRBV2 and TRBJ1-4, with 11 bases that match TRBD1. This CDR3 contains 16 residues. The germline V gene has CDR1 SNHLY and CDR2 FYNNEI. Trimming took 6 bases from V and 5 from J; bases not matched to a gene: 8. The CDR3 coding sequence is TGTGCCAGCAGGGCGACCGGGACAGGGGGAAATGAAAAACTGTTTTTT. Residues: CASRATGTGGNEKLFF.

This chain joins TRBV30 and TRBJ1-5; D is uncertain. The V end was cut by 2 bases, the J end by 1 base, with 9 bases between. The CDR3 is 14 amino acids. From germline, CDR1 is GTSNPN and CDR2 SVGIG (reference sequence). CDR3 loop: CAWSSGLSNQPQHF. The CDR3 DNA follows: TGTGCCTGGAGTTCGGGGTTAAGCAATCAGCCCCAGCATTTT.

This rearrangement joins TRBV6-5 to TRBJ2-7; 10 bases are shared with TRBD1. There are 13 residues in the CDR3. With V trimmed by 10 bases and J by 4 bases, 7 bases remained unmatched. The germline CDR1 and CDR2 sequences are MNHEY and SVGAGI. The CDR3 loop reads CATTGTGVYEQYF. For the CDR3, the DNA is TGTGCCACCACCGGGACAGGGGTATACGAGCAGTACTTC.

The chain links TRBV14 to TRBJ1-5; 9 bases are shared with TRBD1. CDR1 is SGHDN, CDR2 FVKESK, per germline. CDR3 length: 19 amino acids. With 2 bases clipped from V and 0 bases from J, the junction kept 11 bases outside the gene matches. This CDR3 is CASSQSRQGEKYSNQPQHF. CDR3 nucleotides: TGTGCCAGCAGCCAATCCAGACAGGGGGAAAAGTATAGCAATCAGCCCCAGCATTTT.

The chain joins TRBV6-1 to TRBJ1-5, with D maybe TRBD1 (6 bases). Trimming removed 9 bases from V and 3 bases from J, with 18 bases in between. Germline CDR1 MNHNS, CDR2 SASEGT. CDR3 length: 15 amino acids. This CDR3 is CARGGARTANQPQHF. The CDR3 nucleotides read TGTGCCAGGGGGGGGGCGCGGACGGCCAATCAGCCCCAGCATTTT.

The chain joins TRBV7-6 to TRBJ1-5; D is unclear. Trimming stripped 4 bases from V and 2 bases from J, with 6 bases between. The CDR3 has 13 residues. Germline values: CDR1 SGHVS, CDR2 FNYEAQ. The CDR3 spells CASSSEGNQPQHF. CDR3 in DNA: TGTGCCAGCAGCTCCGAGGGCAATCAGCCCCAGCATTTT.

V and J are TRBV5-4 and TRBJ2-3, with 7 positions matching TRBD2. J lost 3 bases, V lost 4 bases, and 5 bases had no gene match. From germline, CDR1 is SGHNT and CDR2 YYREEE (reference sequence). The CDR3 length is 14 residues. The CDR3 DNA sequence: TGTGCCAGCAGCCGTCTAGCGGAAACAGATACGCAGTATTTT. Encoded protein: CASSRLAETDTQYF.

This clone was counted only a few times. The rearrangement uses TRBV7-9 and TRBJ1-1, with 7 bases fitting TRBD1. CDR1 and CDR2 (germline): SEHNR, FQNEAQ (reference sequence). The CDR3 runs to 13 residues. Unmatched junction bases numbered 1, after V lost 3 bases and J lost 3 bases. For the CDR3, the DNA is TGTGCCAGCAGCTTTGACAGGGACACTGAAGCTTTCTTT. It yields the protein CASSFDRDTEAFF.